The sequence of this TCR beta chain was determined in a study of shared clonotypes between healthy human individuals. The overall study: Aged between 18 and 49, the donors were two women and three men.

V lost 5 bases and J 6 bases, leaving 13 bases between the germline ends. Germline V CDR1 and CDR2: SGHTA, FQGNSA. The CDR3 is 14 amino acids. The repertoire was sequenced with immunoSEQ multiplex PCR; TCRdb's copy has only in-frame clones and lacks some. Of about 960,000 clones in the sample, 76% were seen once. This chain joins TRBV7-2 and TRBJ2-2; D possibly corresponds to TRBD1 (6 bases). Sequencing was performed on memory CD4+ T cells sorted from blood. Regarding subset: CD45RA-negative fraction. This TCR was recovered from a man aged 18 to 29 in good health. CDR3 sequence (DNA): TGTGCCAGCAGCGAACAGGGTTCTGCCGGGGAGCTGTTTTTT. Amino acid sequence: CASSEQGSAGELFF.